This record concerns one T cell receptor (beta chain) sequence. This sample was taken from a study of T cell responses to AZD1222 COVID-19 vaccine. Study-wide background: The study pooled second doses at about 4 or about 12 weeks.

Assay used: immunoSEQ multiplex PCR; TCRdb lists only in-frame clones, some missing. The sample consists of approximately 130,000 clones, nearly 95% of them appearing once. Per the germline V gene, CDR1 is LNHDA and CDR2 is SQIVND (reference sequence). Trimming took off 10 bases at V and 2 bases at J, with 4 bases between the two ends. There are 10 residues in the CDR3. The sequencing used peripheral blood, collected on day 0 of AZD1222 vaccination. This receptor was obtained from an adult in good health. This chain joins TRBV19 and TRBJ2-3; D gene unclear. The CDR3 nucleotides are TGTGCCACCTACACAGATACGCAGTATTTT. Translating it yields CATYTDTQYF.